The sample holds a few counts of the clone carrying this T cell receptor beta chain. Its antigen is currently unknown. One entry per CDR3 protein results from TCRdb running MiXCR on the 5' RACE reads. The sample has about 280,000 distinct CDR3 sequences, around 19% seen once; the top ten hold around 8%. These data belong to a study of CD8 T cells in ankylosing spondylitis. Study results and caveats: With a CD8+ phenotype, disease-linked clones were relatively rare in peripheral blood. As reported, disease-linked clones showed significant enrichment in matched ankylosing spondylitis synovial fluid. Seemingly characteristic of ankylosing spondylitis blood was a TCR beta motif consisting of roughly 8 highly homologous variants.

There are 15 residues in the CDR3. The trim removed 1 base at V and 10 bases at J, leaving 9 bases unmatched. Germline V gene sequence: CDR1 MDHEN, CDR2 SYDVKM. The chain is built from TRBV28 and TRBJ1-4; 7 bases map to TRBD1. Specimen: blood, either unsorted or a sorted T cell fraction (not recorded which). This receptor was identified in a male donor with ankylosing spondylitis or in good health (not recorded which). CDR3 loop: CASSLSVAGGGKLFF. Written as DNA, the CDR3 is TGTGCCAGCAGTTTATCGGTGGCAGGGGGTGGAAAACTGTTTTTT.